The following is a T cell receptor beta chain sequence with its context. Its cognate antigen is unknown. The data are from a study of vaccination and CD4 T cells after COVID-19. Turning to the study itself: Six males and four females, two Hispanic, made up the convalescents. It was a median roughly 100 days after diagnosis, with a range of 35 to 161, that post-COVID samples were drawn.

This CDR3 has 14 amino acids. Trimming removed 2 bases at V and 4 bases at J, with 10 bases between. The germline gives CDR1 SGHTA, CDR2 FQGTGA. The assay that was used to sequence DNA from cultured CD4+ T cells was the Oncomine TCR Beta short-read assay. A single record per CDR3 protein comes from TCRdb applying MiXCR to the PCR reads. This table holds about 14,000 distinct CDR3 sequences, approximately 60% found once. Noted treatment: approximately 10-day PBMC culture with coronavirus spike peptide pools or control peptides (ViraFEST assay). Sequencing was performed on CD4+ T cells from blood, cultured in vitro. The TCR comes from a human donor who had recovered from COVID-19. The chain uses TRBV7-3 and TRBJ2-3; a possible D gene is TRBD1 (5 bases). The CDR3 bases are TGTGCCAGCAGCTTAGGGGCCGGAGCAGATACGCAGTATTTT. Translated, it gives CASSLGAGADTQYF.